The 21 T cell receptor beta chains in this list originate from one sample, sequenced in a study of response to subunit inactivated influenza vaccine. TCRdb re-called the RT-PCR reads through MiXCR, storing one row per CDR3 protein. The profile shows approximately 200,000 distinct CDR3 sequences, under 15% of them singletons. Specimen: CD8+ T cells sorted from PBMCs, collected 5 to 6 days after vaccination. The origin of the receptors is a man aged 45-65 years who received an inactivated influenza vaccine.

The rearrangement links TRBV20-1 to TRBJ2-3; no clear D gene. The germline gives CDR1 DFQATT, CDR2 SNEGSKA (reference sequence). The CDR3 extends over 15 amino acids. The V end lost 6 bases, the J end lost 0 bases, and 16 bases lay between the germline ends. DNA for the CDR3: TGCAGTGCCCCCTCGTGGCAGACCAGCACAGATACGCAGTATTTT. This sequence encodes CSAPSWQTSTDTQYF.

This clonotype was detected only a few times. The V and J genes are TRBV6-5 and TRBJ2-5, with D perhaps matching TRBD1 (5 bases). The germline gives CDR1 MNHEY, CDR2 SVGAGI. The CDR3 loop spans 11 amino acids. V was clipped by 8 bases and J by 5 bases, with 9 bases between them. The chain's CDR3 is CASWGRETQYF. The CDR3 DNA reads TGTGCCAGCTGGGGCAGGGAGACCCAGTACTTC.

In this sample, this clonotype turned up a few times. V usage is TRBV12-3 or TRBV12-4 and J usage is TRBJ2-1, with TRBD1 identical over 9 bases. The V gene end was trimmed by 3 bases and the J gene end by 7 bases; junction bases not matched to a gene: 1. The CDR3 extends over 13 amino acids. CDR3 DNA sequence: TGTGCCAGCAGTTTTGGGACAGGGAATGAGCAGTTCTTC. Residues: CASSFGTGNEQFF.

This clonotype was seen a few times. The CDR3, as DNA: TGTGCCAGCAGTGTAGGGACTAGCGTATGGACAGATACGCAGTATTTT. This codes for CASSVGTSVWTDTQYF. This sequence joins TRBV2 and TRBJ2-3; 10 bases fit TRBD2. The CDR3 is 16 residues long. Germline CDR1 reads SNHLY; CDR2 reads FYNNEI. V was clipped by 4 bases and J by 3 bases; unmatched bases: 7. Supplemented by reference TRBV2 and TRBJ2-3, the full variable domain reads EPEVTQTPSHQVTQMGQEVILRCVPISNHLYFYWYRQILGQKVEFLVSFYNNEISEKSEIFDDQFSVERPDGSNFTLKIRSTKLEDSAMYFCASSVGTSVWTDTQYFGPGTRLTVL.

V usage is TRBV7-8 and J usage is TRBJ2-1, with TRBD2 matching over 8 bases. Trimming took 3 bases from V and 0 from J; bases not matched to a gene: 7. This CDR3 spans 17 amino acids. Germline V gene data show CDR1 as SGHVS and CDR2 as FQNEAQ. The CDR3 DNA reads as TGTGCCAGCAGCTTGCAAAGCGGGAGTAGCTCCTACAATGAGCAGTTCTTC. This gives the protein CASSLQSGSSSYNEQFF. The full variable domain, completed using reference TRBV7-8 and TRBJ2-1, is GAGVSQSPRYKVAKRGQDVALRCDPISGHVSLFWYQQALGQGPEFLTYFQNEAQLDKSGLPSDRFFAERPEGSVSTLKIQRTQQEDSAVYLCASSLQSGSSSYNEQFFGPGTRLTVL.

There are many counts of this clonotype. The rearrangement links TRBV12-3 or TRBV12-4 to TRBJ2-7; D remains ambiguous. V lost 5 bases and J lost 5, with 10 bases in between. The CDR3 runs 12 residues. The CDR3 sequence is CASSPGRHEQYF. The CDR3 nucleotides read TGTGCCAGCAGTCCCGGCCGCCACGAGCAGTACTTC.

This clonotype was recorded many times. This chain connects TRBV4-1 to TRBJ2-7; no definite D call. The CDR3 length is 17 residues. V lost 0 bases to trimming and J lost 0 bases, with 15 bases between them. Germline V lookup: CDR1 MGHRA, CDR2 YSYEKL. For the CDR3, the DNA is TGCGCCAGCAGCCAAGATCCCGGCCAGAAAAGCTCCTACGAGCAGTACTTC. It translates to CASSQDPGQKSSYEQYF.

This clonotype was counted only a few times. V usage is TRBV5-1 and J usage is TRBJ2-1; 7 nucleotides agree with TRBD1. Germline lookup yields CDR1 SGHRS and CDR2 YFSETQ. The CDR3 extends over 16 amino acids. V dropped 3 bases and J dropped 3; count of bases not matched to a gene: 9. The CDR3 here is CASSSARDRDYNEQFF. The DNA of the CDR3 is TGCGCCAGCAGCTCAGCCCGGGACAGAGACTACAATGAGCAGTTCTTC.

The gene calls are TRBV10-3 and TRBJ1-2; perhaps TRBD1 as D (5 bases). With 10 bases removed from V and 4 bases from J, the gap between germline ends came to 16 bases. The germline V gene has CDR1 ENHRY and CDR2 SYGVKD. The CDR3 covers 13 residues. Here the CDR3 DNA reads TGTGCCAGTGACCGGGACGGGCTCTATGGCTACACCTTC. Amino acid sequence: CASDRDGLYGYTF.

V and J are TRBV6-2 or TRBV6-3 and TRBJ1-1, with unresolved D. The CDR3 runs 12 residues. Germline V gene sequence: CDR1 MNHEY, CDR2 SVGEGT. The V end lost 5 bases, the J end lost 1 base, and 5 bases lay between the germline ends. The CDR3 region has the DNA TGTGCCAGCAGTCACAGGAACACTGAAGCTTTCTTT. As protein: CASSHRNTEAFF.

The CDR3 spells CASSTGGLAGVLYNEQFF. The CDR3, as DNA: TGTGCCAGTAGTACCGGCGGGCTAGCGGGAGTTTTGTACAATGAGCAGTTCTTC. The rearrangement joins TRBV19 to TRBJ2-1, with 10 positions matching TRBD2. The CDR3 contains 18 residues. Germline CDR1 is LNHDA and CDR2 is SQIVND (reference sequence). Germline trimming cut 4 bases from V and 4 bases from J; bases unmatched to any gene: 13.

This clonotype was picked up many times. The chain joins TRBV4-3 to TRBJ2-1; 8 bases are a match to TRBD2. Germline V gene sequence: CDR1 LGHNA, CDR2 YSLEER. The CDR3 loop spans 15 amino acids. J gave up 3 bases and V 3 bases, and 4 bases lay outside the gene matches. This chain's CDR3 is CASSHPGLVYNEQFF. The CDR3 DNA follows: TGCGCCAGCAGCCACCCGGGACTAGTCTACAATGAGCAGTTCTTC.

The chain is built from TRBV4-2 and TRBJ2-7; TRBD1 aligns across 9 bases. The CDR3 sequence is 15 residues long. Losses at the gene ends were 5 bases for V and 2 bases for J; bases not matched to a gene: 7. Germline V CDR1 and CDR2: LGHNA, YNFKEQ. CDR3 DNA sequence: TGTGCCAGCAGCGCTAGGACAGGGGACACCTACGAGCAGTACTTC. It translates to CASSARTGDTYEQYF.

This clonotype was observed a handful of times. The rearrangement joins TRBV7-8 to TRBJ2-2; D is unclear. Germline CDR1 is SGHVS and CDR2 is FQNEAQ. This CDR3 contains 14 residues. The V end was cut by 0 bases, the J end by 10 bases, with 12 bases between. Here the CDR3 reads CASSLAASPEELFF. CDR3 in DNA: TGTGCCAGCAGCTTAGCGGCCAGTCCGGAGGAGCTGTTTTTT.

This clonotype was counted only a few times. V and J are TRBV6-1 and TRBJ2-3; 10 nucleotides line up with TRBD1. From germline, CDR1 is MNHNS and CDR2 SASEGT. V was pared by 6 bases and J by 1 base, with 4 bases of the junction left unmatched. This CDR3 spans 15 amino acids. The CDR3 region has the DNA TGTGCCAGCAGGGGACAGGGGTTCCGCACAGATACGCAGTATTTT. Protein: CASRGQGFRTDTQYF.

This clonotype was counted ten times or more. The V gene is TRBV5-1, the J gene TRBJ2-1; 9 bases line up with TRBD1. The germline gives CDR1 SGHRS, CDR2 YFSETQ. The CDR3 runs 15 residues. V shed 3 bases, J shed 1 base, and the junction held 2 bases outside the gene matches. CDR3 DNA: TGCGCCAGCAGCTCGGGACAGGGATCCTACAATGAGCAGTTCTTC. Translating it yields CASSSGQGSYNEQFF. The full variable domain, its missing parts supplied by reference TRBV5-1 and TRBJ2-1, is KAGVTQTPRYLIKTRGQQVTLSCSPISGHRSVSWYQQTPGQGLQFLFEYFSETQRNKGNFPGRFSGRQFSNSRSEMNVSTLELGDSALYLCASSSGQGSYNEQFFGPGTRLTVL.

The chain joins TRBV10-3 to TRBJ2-7; 7 nucleotides align to TRBD1. The CDR3 sequence is 13 residues long. Germline CDR1 reads ENHRY; CDR2 reads SYGVKD. With V trimmed by 11 bases and J by 0 bases, 7 bases remained unmatched. CDR3 sequence (DNA): TGTGCCGTTTCCCGGGACAGCTCCTACGAGCAGTACTTC. Its protein is CAVSRDSSYEQYF.

The rearrangement links TRBV11-2 to TRBJ2-3; TRBD1 aligns across 8 bases. The length of the CDR3 is 16 residues. Trimming cost V 3 bases and J 3 bases; bases outside gene matches: 8. Germline V gene sequence: CDR1 SGHAT, CDR2 FQNNGV. CDR3 nucleotide sequence: TGTGCCAGCAGCTTCCCGGGGACAGGTTTAACAGATACGCAGTATTTT. It translates to CASSFPGTGLTDTQYF.

This chain joins TRBV28 and TRBJ1-4, with D possibly TRBD1 on 5 matching bases. The CDR3 is made up of 17 amino acids. V was pared by 3 bases and J by 6 bases, with 20 bases between. Germline V lookup: CDR1 MDHEN, CDR2 SYDVKM. CDR3 in amino acids: CASSFLGRAGGDEKLFF. CDR3 sequence (DNA): TGTGCCAGCAGTTTCCTGGGCAGGGCTGGCGGAGATGAAAAACTGTTTTTT.

This clonotype occurred a few times. The genes are TRBV7-9 and TRBJ2-5, with TRBD1 matching over 7 bases. The length of the CDR3 is 14 residues. Germline CDR1 reads SEHNR; CDR2 reads FQNEAQ (reference sequence). V lost 5 bases, J lost 5 bases, and 8 bases stayed unmatched. The CDR3 loop reads CASSPTGWLETQYF. The DNA of the CDR3 is TGTGCCAGCAGCCCGACAGGGTGGTTGGAGACCCAGTACTTC.

This clonotype has more than one count but fewer than ten. The chain couples TRBV2 to TRBJ1-4; tentatively, D is TRBD1 (5 bases). Per germline, CDR1 SNHLY and CDR2 FYNNEI. The CDR3 loop spans 18 amino acids. V gave up 7 bases and J gave up 4 bases, with 25 bases separating them. CDR3 loop: CASNGQGLSPSINEKLFF. In nucleotides, the CDR3 is TGTGCCAGCAATGGGCAGGGACTGAGCCCCTCCATTAATGAAAAACTGTTTTTT.